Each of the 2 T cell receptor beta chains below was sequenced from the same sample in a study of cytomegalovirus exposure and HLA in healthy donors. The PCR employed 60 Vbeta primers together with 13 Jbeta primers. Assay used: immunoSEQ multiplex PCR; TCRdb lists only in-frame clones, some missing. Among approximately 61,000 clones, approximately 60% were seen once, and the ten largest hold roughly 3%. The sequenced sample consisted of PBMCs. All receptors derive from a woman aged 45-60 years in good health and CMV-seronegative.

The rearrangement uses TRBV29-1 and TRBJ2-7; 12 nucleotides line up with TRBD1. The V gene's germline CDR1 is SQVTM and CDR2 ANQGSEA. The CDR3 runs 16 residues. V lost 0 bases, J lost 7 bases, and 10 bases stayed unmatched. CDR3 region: CSVEDGAGTGGQEQYF. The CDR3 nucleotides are TGCAGCGTTGAAGATGGAGCCGGGACAGGGGGCCAAGAGCAGTACTTC.

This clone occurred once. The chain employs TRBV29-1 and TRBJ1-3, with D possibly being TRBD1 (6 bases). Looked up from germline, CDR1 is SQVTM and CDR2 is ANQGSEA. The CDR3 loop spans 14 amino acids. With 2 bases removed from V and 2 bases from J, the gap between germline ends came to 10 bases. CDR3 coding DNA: TGCAGCGTTGAAACAGGGAATCCTGGAAACACCATATATTTT. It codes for CSVETGNPGNTIYF.